These 22 T cell receptor beta chains were sequenced from one sample in a study of blood T cell repertoires in COVID-19. Here immunoSEQ multiplex PCR was the method, and the copy in TCRdb shows in-frame clones only, minus some. The data show about 270,000 clones, roughly 93% seen once. Sequenced input: PBMCs or T cells enriched from blood (not recorded which). The receptors originated from a woman in her thirties or forties with acute COVID-19.

This chain connects TRBV7-2 to TRBJ2-7; 8 bases line up with TRBD2. Losses at the gene ends were 1 base for V and 3 bases for J; bases not matched to a gene: 8. The V gene's germline CDR1 is SGHTA and CDR2 FQGNSA. The CDR3 is made up of 16 amino acids. The CDR3 bases are TGTGCCAGCAGCTTAGTCTCCGGGACTAGAAGCTACGAGCAGTACTTC. Protein: CASSLVSGTRSYEQYF. The full variable domain, completed using reference TRBV7-2 and TRBJ2-7, is GAGVSQSPSNKVTEKGKDVELRCDPISGHTALYWYRQSLGQGLEFLIYFQGNSAPDKSGLPSDRFSAERTGGSVSTLTIQRTQQEDSAVYLCASSLVSGTRSYEQYFGPGTRLTVT.

J is TRBJ1-2 and V is TRBV19, with 9 bases aligning to TRBD1. There are 13 residues in the CDR3. Unmatched junction bases numbered 1, after V lost 5 bases and J lost 3 bases. Germline values: CDR1 LNHDA, CDR2 SQIVND (reference sequence). The CDR3 DNA follows: TGTGCCAGTAGTCGGACAGGGGACTATGGCTACACCTTC. Translated, it gives CASSRTGDYGYTF. Filled out from reference TRBV19 and TRBJ1-2, the complete variable domain reads DGGITQSPKYLFRKEGQNVTLSCEQNLNHDAMYWYRQDPGQGLRLIYYSQIVNDFQKGDIAEGYSVSREKKESFPLTVTSAQKNPTAFYLCASSRTGDYGYTFGSGTRLTVV.

J is TRBJ1-2 and V is TRBV7-2, with 8 bases identical to TRBD1. CDR1 is SGHTA and CDR2 is FQGNSA in the germline V gene. V was pared by 5 bases and J by 2 bases, with 10 bases of the junction left unmatched. The CDR3 covers 16 residues. CDR3 region: CASSPRQGMANYGYTF. The CDR3 DNA sequence: TGTGCCAGCAGCCCACGACAGGGGATGGCAAACTATGGCTACACCTTC.

This rearrangement joins TRBV5-1 to TRBJ2-1, with TRBD2 identical over 8 bases. V trimming: 3 bases; J trimming: 0 bases; junction bases outside the gene matches: 5. The length of the CDR3 is 16 residues. CDR1 is SGHRS and CDR2 is YFSETQ in the germline V gene. DNA for the CDR3: TGCGCCAGCAGCTCCTTAGCGGGGAGCTCCTACAATGAGCAGTTCTTC. Its translation: CASSSLAGSSYNEQFF.

This chain joins TRBV5-4 and TRBJ1-3, with D perhaps matching TRBD1 (5 bases). V shed 4 bases and J shed 4 bases, with 15 bases lying between them. The CDR3 is 15 residues long. Germline loops: CDR1 SGHNT, CDR2 YYREEE (reference sequence). The CDR3 DNA follows: TGTGCCAGCAGCGTAGCAGGGTTGGGGGGAAACACCATATATTTT. Residues: CASSVAGLGGNTIYF.

The chain joins TRBV7-8 to TRBJ1-1; perhaps TRBD1 as D (5 bases). Germline V gene data show CDR1 as SGHVS and CDR2 as FQNEAQ. This CDR3 contains 15 residues. V gave up 2 bases and J gave up 2 bases, with 12 bases separating them. As DNA, the CDR3 is TGTGCCAGCAGCTTAAGGTCAGGGACTAACACTGAAGCTTTCTTT. Translation: CASSLRSGTNTEAFF.

This chain joins TRBV27 and TRBJ2-7; 12 nucleotides align to TRBD2. Germline CDR1 and CDR2: MNHEY and SMNVEV (reference sequence). The J segment lost 1 base and the V segment lost 3 bases, leaving 10 bases of the junction unmatched. The CDR3 spans 18 residues. The CDR3 is CASSFQFGTSGRSYEQYF. DNA of the CDR3: TGTGCCAGCAGTTTTCAATTCGGGACTAGCGGGCGATCCTACGAGCAGTACTTC.

This clone occurred once. This chain links TRBV2 with TRBJ1-5, with D uncertain. Between the trimmed V and J ends, which lost 9 bases and 6 bases, there was a span of 18 bases. This CDR3 region has 14 residues. Germline CDR1 is SNHLY and CDR2 is FYNNEI. In DNA form, the CDR3 reads TGTGCCAGTACAAAGGACTCGACGATTCAGCCCCAGCATTTT. Residues: CASTKDSTIQPQHF. The full variable domain, completed using reference TRBV2 and TRBJ1-5, is EPEVTQTPSHQVTQMGQEVILRCVPISNHLYFYWYRQILGQKVEFLVSFYNNEISEKSEIFDDQFSVERPDGSNFTLKIRSTKLEDSAMYFCASTKDSTIQPQHFGDGTRLSIL.

The chain joins TRBV19 to TRBJ2-7, with D possibly TRBD2 on 5 matching bases. V was pared by 5 bases and J by 2 bases, with 10 bases between. Looked up from germline, CDR1 is LNHDA and CDR2 is SQIVND (reference sequence). The CDR3 covers 13 residues. The CDR3: CASSVGLAYEQYF. The CDR3 DNA reads TGTGCCAGTAGTGTTGGACTCGCCTACGAGCAGTACTTC. Looking up the rest from reference TRBV19 and TRBJ2-7 gives the full variable domain: DGGITQSPKYLFRKEGQNVTLSCEQNLNHDAMYWYRQDPGQGLRLIYYSQIVNDFQKGDIAEGYSVSREKKESFPLTVTSAQKNPTAFYLCASSVGLAYEQYFGPGTRLTVT.

The genes are TRBV5-4 and TRBJ2-5; 8 bases match TRBD2. Germline trimming cut 9 bases from V and 7 bases from J; bases unmatched to any gene: 11. Germline assignment: CDR1 SGHNT and CDR2 YYREEE (reference sequence). This CDR3 has 13 residues. This chain's CDR3 is CATRVGREGTQYF. The CDR3 DNA reads as TGTGCCACCCGGGTCGGGAGGGAGGGGACCCAGTACTTC.

The genes are TRBV12-5 and TRBJ2-7, with D maybe TRBD2 (6 bases). V lost 3 bases and J lost 3, with 24 bases in between. Germline V lookup: CDR1 LGHNT, CDR2 FRNRAP. The CDR3 is 18 amino acids. The CDR3 DNA reads as TGTGCTAGTGGTTTAGGACGTCCGGGAGAGATTAAAGTCTACGAGCAGTACTTC. This codes for CASGLGRPGEIKVYEQYF.

The V and J genes are TRBV6-5 and TRBJ2-4, with TRBD2 as a possible D gene (6 bases). The CDR3 runs 13 residues. V lost 2 bases, J lost 9 bases, and 11 bases lay in between. Germline-derived CDR1 and CDR2 are MNHEY and SVGAGI. CDR3 sequence reads: CASSYGRRGIQYF. Written as DNA, the CDR3 is TGTGCCAGCAGTTACGGCCGGAGGGGCATTCAGTACTTC.

The chain couples TRBV28 to TRBJ2-7, with D tentatively TRBD2 (6 bases). The CDR3 length is 15 residues. V dropped 2 bases and J dropped 4 bases, with 15 bases sitting between them. CDR1 and CDR2 (germline): MDHEN, SYDVKM. The chain's CDR3 is CASSLEPGTLYEQYF. The DNA of the CDR3 is TGTGCCAGCAGTTTAGAGCCAGGGACTCTTTACGAGCAGTACTTC.

This clone was seen just once. This chain uses TRBV4-1 with TRBJ1-5; D not resolved. The CDR3 is made up of 15 amino acids. Germline V lookup: CDR1 MGHRA, CDR2 YSYEKL. V lost 0 bases and J 5 bases, leaving 11 bases between the germline ends. This CDR3 is CASSQDLLFYQPQHF. For the CDR3, the DNA is TGCGCCAGCAGCCAAGACCTACTCTTTTATCAGCCCCAGCATTTT.

The rearrangement uses TRBV3-1 (or the pseudogene TRBV3-2) and TRBJ2-3; 9 bases match TRBD1. V shed 5 bases and J 4 bases; nucleotides not matched to a gene: 16. CDR3 size: 18 residues. Germline assignment: CDR1 LGHDT and CDR2 YNNKEL (reference sequence). The CDR3 region has the DNA TGTGCCAGCAGCACCGGACAGGGGAGGGGTGGCGGGGCAGATACGCAGTATTTT. It encodes CASSTGQGRGGGADTQYF.

V gene TRBV3-1 (or the pseudogene TRBV3-2) combines with J gene TRBJ2-5; no definite D call. The CDR3 has 14 amino acids. V was trimmed by 2 bases and J by 4 bases, leaving 11 bases between them. Germline CDR1 reads LGHDT; CDR2 reads YNNKEL (reference sequence). The chain's CDR3 is CASSQWSARETQYF. CDR3 sequence (DNA): TGTGCCAGCAGCCAATGGTCAGCTAGAGAGACCCAGTACTTC.

The rearrangement joins TRBV11-2 to TRBJ2-7; 8 bases are shared with TRBD2. From germline, CDR1 is SGHAT and CDR2 FQNNGV. The V and J ends lost 1 base and 1 base, in that order; junction bases with no gene match: 9. This CDR3 comprises 17 residues. The CDR3 loop is CASSLAGSGGLSYEQYF. The CDR3 nucleotides read TGTGCCAGCAGCTTAGCCGGGAGCGGGGGCCTTTCCTACGAGCAGTACTTC.

The rearrangement uses TRBV5-4 and TRBJ2-7, with a possible D match to TRBD2 (7 bases). Germline CDR1 and CDR2: SGHNT and YYREEE (reference sequence). The CDR3 runs to 14 residues. The germline V and J ends were trimmed by 2 bases and 6 bases, with 15 bases remaining between them. In DNA, the CDR3 is TGTGCCAGCAGCTTTCTAGGGGGGAGGGGCGAGCAGTACTTC. It specifies CASSFLGGRGEQYF.

CDR3 sequence: CASSLVSSEAFF. In DNA, the CDR3 is TGTGCCAGCAGCTTAGTTAGTAGTGAAGCTTTCTTT. The chain couples TRBV11-2 to TRBJ1-1; D remains unclear. The CDR3 runs 12 residues. Germline-derived CDR1 and CDR2 are SGHAT and FQNNGV. V lost 1 base to trimming and J lost 7 bases, with 7 bases between them.

The chain uses TRBV7-3 and TRBJ2-5; D unclear. With 1 base removed from V and 3 bases from J, the gap between germline ends came to 6 bases. The CDR3 length is 13 residues. CDR1 is SGHTA and CDR2 is FQGTGA in the germline V gene. The CDR3 DNA follows: TGTGCCAGCAGCTTAAGCGAGAAAGAGACCCAGTACTTC. As protein: CASSLSEKETQYF.

The chain couples TRBV10-3 to TRBJ1-3; D call uncertain. Between the trimmed V and J ends, which lost 10 bases and 0 bases, there was a span of 16 bases. This CDR3 region has 15 residues. The germline gives CDR1 ENHRY, CDR2 SYGVKD. CDR3 protein: CASSSQVPSGNTIYF. The CDR3 nucleotides read TGTGCCAGCTCCTCCCAGGTACCCTCTGGAAACACCATATATTTT.

This clone turned up a few times. The chain carries TRBV24-1 and TRBJ1-2; no reliable D call. CDR3 size: 11 residues. Germline CDR1 and CDR2: KGHDR and SFDVKD. The CDR3 reads CALRGNYGYTF. The CDR3 bases are TGTGCTCTACGGGGAAACTATGGCTACACCTTC.